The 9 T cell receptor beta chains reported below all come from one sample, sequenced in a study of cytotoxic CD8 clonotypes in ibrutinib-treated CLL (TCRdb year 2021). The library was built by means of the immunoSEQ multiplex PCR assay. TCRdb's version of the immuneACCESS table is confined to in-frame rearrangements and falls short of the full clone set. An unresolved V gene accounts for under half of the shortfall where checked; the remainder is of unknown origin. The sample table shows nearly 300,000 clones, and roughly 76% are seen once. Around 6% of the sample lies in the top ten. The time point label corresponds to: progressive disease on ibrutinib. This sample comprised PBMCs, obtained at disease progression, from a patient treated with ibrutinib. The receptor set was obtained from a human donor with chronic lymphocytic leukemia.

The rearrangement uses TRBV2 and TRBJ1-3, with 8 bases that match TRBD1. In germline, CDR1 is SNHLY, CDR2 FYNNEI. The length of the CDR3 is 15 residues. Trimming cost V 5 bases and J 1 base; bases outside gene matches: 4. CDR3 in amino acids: CASSPDRESGNTIYF. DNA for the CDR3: TGTGCCAGCAGTCCGGACAGGGAATCTGGAAACACCATATATTTT.

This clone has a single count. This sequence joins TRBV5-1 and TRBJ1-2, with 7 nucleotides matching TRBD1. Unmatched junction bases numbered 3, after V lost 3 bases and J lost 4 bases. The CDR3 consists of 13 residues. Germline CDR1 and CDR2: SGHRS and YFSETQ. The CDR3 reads CASSWGQSYGYTF. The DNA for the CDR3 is TGCGCCAGCAGCTGGGGACAGTCCTATGGCTACACCTTC.

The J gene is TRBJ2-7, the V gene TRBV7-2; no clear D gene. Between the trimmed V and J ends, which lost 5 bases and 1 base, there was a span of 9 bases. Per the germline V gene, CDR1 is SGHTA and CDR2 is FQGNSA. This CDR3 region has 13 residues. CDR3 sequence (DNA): TGTGCCAGCAGCCGCCACGGGTCCTACGAGCAGTACTTC. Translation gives CASSRHGSYEQYF.

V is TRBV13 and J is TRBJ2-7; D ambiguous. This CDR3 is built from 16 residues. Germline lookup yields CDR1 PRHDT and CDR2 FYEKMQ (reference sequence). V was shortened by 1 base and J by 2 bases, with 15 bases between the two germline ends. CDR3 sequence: CASSLVGSGRTYEQYF. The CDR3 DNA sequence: TGTGCCAGCAGCTTAGTAGGGTCGGGCAGAACCTACGAGCAGTACTTC.

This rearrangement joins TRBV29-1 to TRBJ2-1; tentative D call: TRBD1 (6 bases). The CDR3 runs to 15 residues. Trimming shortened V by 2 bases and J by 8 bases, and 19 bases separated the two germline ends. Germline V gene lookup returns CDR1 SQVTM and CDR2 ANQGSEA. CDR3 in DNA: TGCAGCGTTGAAATGCGGACAGCCCCGGCTTATGAGCAGTTCTTC. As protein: CSVEMRTAPAYEQFF.

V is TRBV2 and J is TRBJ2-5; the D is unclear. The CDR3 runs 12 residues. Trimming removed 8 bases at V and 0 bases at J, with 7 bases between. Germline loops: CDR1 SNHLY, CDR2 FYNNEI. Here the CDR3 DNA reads TGTGCCAGCCTAAACAACCAAGAGACCCAGTACTTC. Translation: CASLNNQETQYF.

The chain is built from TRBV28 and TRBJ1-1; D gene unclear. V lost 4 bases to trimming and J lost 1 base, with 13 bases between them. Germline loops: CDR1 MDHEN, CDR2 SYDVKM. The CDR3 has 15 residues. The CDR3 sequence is CASSSRTRKNTEAFF. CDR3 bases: TGTGCCAGCAGTTCCCGGACCAGAAAGAACACTGAAGCTTTCTTT.

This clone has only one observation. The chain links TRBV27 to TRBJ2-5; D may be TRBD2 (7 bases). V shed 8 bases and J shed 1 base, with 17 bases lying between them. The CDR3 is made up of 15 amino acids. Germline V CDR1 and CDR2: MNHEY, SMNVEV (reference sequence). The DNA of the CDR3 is TGTGCCAGCTCCTCCCGGGGGGCGCGCCAAGAGACCCAGTACTTC. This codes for CASSSRGARQETQYF.

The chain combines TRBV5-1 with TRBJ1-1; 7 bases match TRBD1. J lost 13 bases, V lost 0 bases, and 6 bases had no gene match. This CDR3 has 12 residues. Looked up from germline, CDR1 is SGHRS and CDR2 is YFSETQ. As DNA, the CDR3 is TGCGCCAGCAGCTTGGCCGGGACAGTGGGTTTCTTT. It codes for CASSLAGTVGFF. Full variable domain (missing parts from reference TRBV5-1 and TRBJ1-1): KAGVTQTPRYLIKTRGQQVTLSCSPISGHRSVSWYQQTPGQGLQFLFEYFSETQRNKGNFPGRFSGRQFSNSRSEMNVSTLELGDSALYLCASSLAGTVGFFGQGTRLTVV.